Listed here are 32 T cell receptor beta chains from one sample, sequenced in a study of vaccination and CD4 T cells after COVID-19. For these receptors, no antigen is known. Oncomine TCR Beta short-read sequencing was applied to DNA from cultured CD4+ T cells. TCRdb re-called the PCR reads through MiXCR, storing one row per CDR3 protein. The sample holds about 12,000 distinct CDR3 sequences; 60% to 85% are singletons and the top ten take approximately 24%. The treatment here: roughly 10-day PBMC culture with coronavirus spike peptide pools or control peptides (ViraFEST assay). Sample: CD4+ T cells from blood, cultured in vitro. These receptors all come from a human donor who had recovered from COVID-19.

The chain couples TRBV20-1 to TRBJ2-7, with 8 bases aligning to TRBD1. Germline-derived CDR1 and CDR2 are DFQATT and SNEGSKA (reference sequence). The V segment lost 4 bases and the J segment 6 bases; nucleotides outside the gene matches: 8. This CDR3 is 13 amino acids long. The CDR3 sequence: CSAIPPGGLEQYF. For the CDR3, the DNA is TGCAGTGCTATTCCTCCAGGGGGCCTCGAGCAGTACTTC.

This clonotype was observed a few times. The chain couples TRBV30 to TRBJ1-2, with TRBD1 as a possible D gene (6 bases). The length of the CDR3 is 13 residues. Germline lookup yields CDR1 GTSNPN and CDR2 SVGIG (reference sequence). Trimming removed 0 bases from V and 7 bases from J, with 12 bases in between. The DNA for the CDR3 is TGTGCCTGGAGTGTGGGGGGGCCGAGTGGCTACACCTTC. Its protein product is CAWSVGGPSGYTF. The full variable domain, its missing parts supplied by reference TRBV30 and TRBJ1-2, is SQTIHQWPATLVQPVGSPLSLECTVEGTSNPNLYWYRQAAGRGLQLLFYSVGIGQISSEVPQNLSASRPQDRQFILSSKKLLLSDSGFYLCAWSVGGPSGYTFGSGTRLTVV.

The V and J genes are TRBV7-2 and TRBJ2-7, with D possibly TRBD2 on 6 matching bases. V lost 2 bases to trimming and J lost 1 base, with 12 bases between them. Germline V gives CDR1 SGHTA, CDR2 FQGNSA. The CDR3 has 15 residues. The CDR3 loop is CASSLWAGSSYEQYF. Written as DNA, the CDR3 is TGTGCCAGCAGCTTATGGGCCGGGAGTTCCTACGAGCAGTACTTC.

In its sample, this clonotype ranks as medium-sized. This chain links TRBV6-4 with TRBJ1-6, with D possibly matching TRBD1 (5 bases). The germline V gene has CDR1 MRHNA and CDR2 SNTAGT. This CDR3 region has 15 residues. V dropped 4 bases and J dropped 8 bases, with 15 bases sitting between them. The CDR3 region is CASSAYHRGDSPLHF. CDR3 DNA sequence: TGTGCCAGCAGTGCGTACCATAGGGGCGATTCACCCCTCCACTTT.

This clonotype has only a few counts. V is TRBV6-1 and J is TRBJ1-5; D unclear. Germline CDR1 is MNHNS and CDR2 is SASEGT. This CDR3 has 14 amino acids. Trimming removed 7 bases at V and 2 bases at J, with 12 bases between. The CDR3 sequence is CASILKQRNQPQHF. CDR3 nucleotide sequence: TGTGCCAGCATACTTAAACAGCGCAATCAGCCCCAGCATTTT.

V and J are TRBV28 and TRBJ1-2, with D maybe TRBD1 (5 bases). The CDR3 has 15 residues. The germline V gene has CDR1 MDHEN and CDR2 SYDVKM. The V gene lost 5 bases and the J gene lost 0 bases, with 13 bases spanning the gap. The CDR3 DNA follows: TGTGCCAGCAGTGCCTCCCAGGGTGCTAACTATGGCTACACCTTC. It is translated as CASSASQGANYGYTF.

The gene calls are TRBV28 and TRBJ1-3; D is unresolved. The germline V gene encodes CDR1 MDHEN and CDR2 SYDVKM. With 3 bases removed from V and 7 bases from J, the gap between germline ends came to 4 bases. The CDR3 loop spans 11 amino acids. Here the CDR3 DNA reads TGTGCCAGCAGTTTTTGGAACACCATATATTTT. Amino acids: CASSFWNTIYF.

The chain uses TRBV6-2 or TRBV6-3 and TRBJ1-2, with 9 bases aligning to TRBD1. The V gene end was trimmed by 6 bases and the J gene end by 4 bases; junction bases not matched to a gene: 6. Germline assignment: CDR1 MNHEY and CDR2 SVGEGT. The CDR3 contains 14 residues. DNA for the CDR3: TGTGCCAGCAGCCCGGGGACAGGGCCCTATGGCTACACCTTC. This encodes CASSPGTGPYGYTF.

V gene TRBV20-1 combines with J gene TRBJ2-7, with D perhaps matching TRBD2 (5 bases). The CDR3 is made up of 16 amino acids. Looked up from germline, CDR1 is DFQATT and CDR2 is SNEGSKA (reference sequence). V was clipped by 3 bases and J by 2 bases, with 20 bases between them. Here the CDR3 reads CSARRVGKRDAYEQYF. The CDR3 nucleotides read TGCAGTGCTAGGAGGGTCGGAAAGCGAGACGCCTACGAGCAGTACTTC.

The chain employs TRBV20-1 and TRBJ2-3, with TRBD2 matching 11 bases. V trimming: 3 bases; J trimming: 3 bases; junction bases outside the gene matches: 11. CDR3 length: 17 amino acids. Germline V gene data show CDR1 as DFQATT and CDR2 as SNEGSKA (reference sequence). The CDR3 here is CSASTVSGRALTDTQYF. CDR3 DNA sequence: TGCAGTGCTAGCACGGTTAGCGGGAGGGCTTTGACAGATACGCAGTATTTT.

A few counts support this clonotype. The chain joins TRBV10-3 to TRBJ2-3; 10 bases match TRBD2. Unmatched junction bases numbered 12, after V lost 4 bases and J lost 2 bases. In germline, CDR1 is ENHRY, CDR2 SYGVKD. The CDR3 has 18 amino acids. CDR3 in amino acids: CAISGYLAGEGYTDTQYF. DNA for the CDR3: TGTGCCATCAGTGGATACCTAGCGGGAGAGGGGTACACAGATACGCAGTATTTT.

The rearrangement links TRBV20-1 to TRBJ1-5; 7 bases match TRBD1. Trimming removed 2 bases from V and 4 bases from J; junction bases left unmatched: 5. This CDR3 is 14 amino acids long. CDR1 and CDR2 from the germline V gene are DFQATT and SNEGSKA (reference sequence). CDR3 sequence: CSARRDSLNQPQHF. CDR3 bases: TGCAGTGCTAGACGGGACAGCTTAAATCAGCCCCAGCATTTT.

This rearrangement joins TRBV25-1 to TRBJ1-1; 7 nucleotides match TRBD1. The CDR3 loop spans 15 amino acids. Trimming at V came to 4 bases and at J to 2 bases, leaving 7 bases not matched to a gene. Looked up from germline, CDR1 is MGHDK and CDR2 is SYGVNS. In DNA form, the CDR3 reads TGTGCCAGCAGTGGCCGTAACAGGGGTAACACTGAAGCTTTCTTT. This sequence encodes CASSGRNRGNTEAFF.

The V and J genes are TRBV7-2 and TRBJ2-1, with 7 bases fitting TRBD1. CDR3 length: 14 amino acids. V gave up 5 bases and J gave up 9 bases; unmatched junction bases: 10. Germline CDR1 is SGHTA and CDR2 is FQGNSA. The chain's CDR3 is CASSPGGSQGEQFF. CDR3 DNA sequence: TGTGCCAGCAGCCCAGGGGGTAGTCAGGGTGAGCAGTTCTTC. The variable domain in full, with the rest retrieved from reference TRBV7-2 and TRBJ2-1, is GAGVSQSPSNKVTEKGKDVELRCDPISGHTALYWYRQSLGQGLEFLIYFQGNSAPDKSGLPSDRFSAERTGGSVSTLTIQRTQQEDSAVYLCASSPGGSQGEQFFGPGTRLTVL.

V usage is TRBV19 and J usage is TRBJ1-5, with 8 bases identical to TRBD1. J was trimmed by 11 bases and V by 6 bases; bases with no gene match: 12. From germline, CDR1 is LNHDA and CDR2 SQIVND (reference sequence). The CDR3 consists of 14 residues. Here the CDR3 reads CASSKTGAFLSQHF. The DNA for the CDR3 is TGTGCCAGTAGCAAGACAGGGGCCTTTTTATCCCAGCATTTT.

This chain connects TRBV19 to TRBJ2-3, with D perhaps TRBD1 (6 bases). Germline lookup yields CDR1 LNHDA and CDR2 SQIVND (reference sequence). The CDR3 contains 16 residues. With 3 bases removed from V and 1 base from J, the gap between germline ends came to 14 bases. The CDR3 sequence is CASSIRGTSRTDTQYF. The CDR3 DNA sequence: TGTGCCAGTAGTATCAGGGGAACTTCGCGCACAGATACGCAGTATTTT.

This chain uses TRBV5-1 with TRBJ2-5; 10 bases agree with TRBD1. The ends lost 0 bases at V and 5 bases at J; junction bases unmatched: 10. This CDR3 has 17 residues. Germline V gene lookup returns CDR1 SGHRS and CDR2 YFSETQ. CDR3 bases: TGCGCCAGCAGCTTGGGCGACTCGACAGGGGGCCTGGAGACCCAGTACTTC. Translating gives CASSLGDSTGGLETQYF.

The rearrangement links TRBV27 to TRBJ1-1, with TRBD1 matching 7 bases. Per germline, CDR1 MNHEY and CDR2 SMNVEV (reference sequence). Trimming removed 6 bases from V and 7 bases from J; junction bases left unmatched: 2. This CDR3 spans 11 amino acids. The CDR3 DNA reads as TGTGCCAGCAGACGACAGGGTGAAGCTTTCTTT. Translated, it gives CASRRQGEAFF.

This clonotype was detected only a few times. The CDR3 region is CSAVSGLDQPQHF. CDR3 nucleotides: TGCAGTGCCGTATCGGGTCTGGATCAGCCCCAGCATTTT. The rearrangement joins TRBV20-1 to TRBJ1-5; D unclear. Germline lookup yields CDR1 DFQATT and CDR2 SNEGSKA (reference sequence). V dropped 6 bases and J dropped 5 bases, with 14 bases sitting between them. The CDR3 contains 13 residues.

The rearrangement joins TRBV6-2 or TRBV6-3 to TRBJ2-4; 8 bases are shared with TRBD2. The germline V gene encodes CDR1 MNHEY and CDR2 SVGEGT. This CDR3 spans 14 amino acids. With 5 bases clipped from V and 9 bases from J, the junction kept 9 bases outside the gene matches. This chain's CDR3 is CASSQPRGAAIQYF. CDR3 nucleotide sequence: TGTGCCAGCAGTCAGCCGCGGGGGGCAGCCATTCAGTACTTC.

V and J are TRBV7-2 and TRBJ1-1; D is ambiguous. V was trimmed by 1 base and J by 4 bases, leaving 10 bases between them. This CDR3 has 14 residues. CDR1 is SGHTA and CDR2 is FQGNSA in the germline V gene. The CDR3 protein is CASSLGGFRTEAFF. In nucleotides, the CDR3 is TGTGCCAGCAGCTTAGGGGGTTTTCGCACTGAAGCTTTCTTT.

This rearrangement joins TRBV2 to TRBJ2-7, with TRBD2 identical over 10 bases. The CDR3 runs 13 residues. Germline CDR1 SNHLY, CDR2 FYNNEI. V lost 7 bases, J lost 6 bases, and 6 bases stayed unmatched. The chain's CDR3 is CASKREGLSEQYF. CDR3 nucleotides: TGTGCCAGCAAGCGGGAGGGCCTCTCCGAGCAGTACTTC.

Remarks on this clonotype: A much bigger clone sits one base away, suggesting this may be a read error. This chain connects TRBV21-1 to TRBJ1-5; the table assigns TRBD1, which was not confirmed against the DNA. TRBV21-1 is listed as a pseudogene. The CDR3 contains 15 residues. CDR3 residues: CALHAGQGAGQPQHF. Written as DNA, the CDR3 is TGTGCCCTTCACGCCGGGCAGGGGGCTGGACAGCCCCAGCATTTT.

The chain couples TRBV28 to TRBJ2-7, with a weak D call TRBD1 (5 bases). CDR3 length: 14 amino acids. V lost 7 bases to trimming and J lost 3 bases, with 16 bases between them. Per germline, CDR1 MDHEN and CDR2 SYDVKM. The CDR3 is CASTPGRPSYEQYF. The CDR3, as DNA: TGTGCCAGCACCCCAGGGCGGCCAAGCTACGAGCAGTACTTC. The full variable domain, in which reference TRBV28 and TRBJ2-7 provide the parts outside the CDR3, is DVKVTQSSRYLVKRTGEKVFLECVQDMDHENMFWYRQDPGLGLRLIYFSYDVKMKEKGDIPEGYSVSREKKERFSLILESASTNQTSMYLCASTPGRPSYEQYFGPGTRLTVT.

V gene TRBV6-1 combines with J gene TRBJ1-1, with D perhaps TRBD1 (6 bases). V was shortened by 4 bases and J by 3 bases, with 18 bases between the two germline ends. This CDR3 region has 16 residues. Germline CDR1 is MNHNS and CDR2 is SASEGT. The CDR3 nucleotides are TGTGCCAGCAGTGGGTCCCGGGGGGGGCAGTACACTGAAGCTTTCTTT. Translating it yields CASSGSRGGQYTEAFF.

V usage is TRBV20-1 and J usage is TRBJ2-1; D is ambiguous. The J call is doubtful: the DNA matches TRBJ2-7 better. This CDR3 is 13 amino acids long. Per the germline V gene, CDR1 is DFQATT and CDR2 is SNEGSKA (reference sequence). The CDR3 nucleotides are TGCAGTGCTAGTGGTTCCTTAGGATACGAGCAGTACTTC. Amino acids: CSASGSLGYEQYF.

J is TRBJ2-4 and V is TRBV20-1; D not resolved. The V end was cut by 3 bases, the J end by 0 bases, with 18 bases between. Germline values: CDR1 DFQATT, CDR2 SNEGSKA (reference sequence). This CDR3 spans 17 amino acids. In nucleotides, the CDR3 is TGCAGTGCTAGTCCCTGGGAAAGGGCGGTAGCCAAAAACATTCAGTACTTC. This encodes CSASPWERAVAKNIQYF.

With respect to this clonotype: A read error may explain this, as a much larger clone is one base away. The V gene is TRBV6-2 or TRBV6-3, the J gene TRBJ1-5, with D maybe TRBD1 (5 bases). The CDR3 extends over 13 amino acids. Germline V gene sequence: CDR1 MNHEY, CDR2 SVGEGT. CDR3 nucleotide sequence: TGTGCCAGCAGTTACCGACAGAATCGGCCCCAGCATTTT. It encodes CASSYRQNRPQHF.

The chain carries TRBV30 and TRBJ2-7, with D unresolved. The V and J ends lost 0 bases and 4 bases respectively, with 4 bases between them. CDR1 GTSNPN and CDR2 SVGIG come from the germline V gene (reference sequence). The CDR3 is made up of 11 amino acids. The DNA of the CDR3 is TGTGCCTGGAGTGTACGGTACGAGCAGTACTTC. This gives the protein CAWSVRYEQYF.

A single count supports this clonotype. The CDR3 sequence is CSARGTQYSNQPQHF. In nucleotides, the CDR3 is TGCAGTGCTAGGGGGACACAATATAGCAATCAGCCCCAGCATTTT. The chain joins TRBV20-1 to TRBJ1-5, with D tentatively TRBD1 (6 bases). V dropped 3 bases and J dropped 0 bases, with 12 bases sitting between them. The CDR3 extends over 15 amino acids. CDR1 and CDR2 (germline): DFQATT, SNEGSKA (reference sequence).

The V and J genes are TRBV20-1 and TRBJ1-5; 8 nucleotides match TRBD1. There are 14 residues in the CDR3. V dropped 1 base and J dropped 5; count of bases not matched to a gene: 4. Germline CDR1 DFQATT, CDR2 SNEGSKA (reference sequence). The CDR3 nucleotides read TGCAGTGCTAGAGCGGGACAGGACTATCAGCCCCAGCATTTT. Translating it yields CSARAGQDYQPQHF.

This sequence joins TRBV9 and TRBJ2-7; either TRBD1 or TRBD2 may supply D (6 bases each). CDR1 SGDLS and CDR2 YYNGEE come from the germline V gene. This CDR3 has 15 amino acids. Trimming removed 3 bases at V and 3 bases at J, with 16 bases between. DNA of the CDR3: TGTGCCAGCAGCGGAGGGGGGACAACGAACTACGAGCAGTACTTC. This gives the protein CASSGGGTTNYEQYF.